This T cell receptor (beta chain) was documented in a study of identical twins listed by TCRdb under 2016. About the study as a whole: To test whether fetal clonotypes persist, this study deep-sequenced TCR alpha and beta repertoires from monozygotic twins, from unrelated adults of various ages, and from cord blood. Replicate twin experiments were performed at different times using different library preparation protocols to rule out contamination. What the research found in general, with its limitations: In beta out-of-frame sequences, excess twin sharing was weaker, because having fewer shared sequences lowered the signal-to-noise ratio. Compared with coincidental sharing between unrelated individuals, an excess of low generation-probability sequences was observed among out-of-frame TCR alpha sequences shared between twins. Abundant cord blood beta clonotypes carried fewer insertions; young adult naive repertoires showed a weaker similar trend, while memory repertoires showed none. Because the same donors could not be followed over many years, the conclusions depended on cross-sectional statistical analysis. Zero-insertion analyses could be partly confounded by invariant T cells such as MAIT and iNKT, although diverse VJ usage argued against such confounding for most clonotypes. Out-of-frame TCR alpha sharing in monozygotic twins was systematically underestimated by recombination models, whereas sharing between unrelated individuals was in agreement with the recombination models.

In the case of this clonotype: This receptor's antigen is unknown. Base qualities are not recorded, but no much larger clone differs from it by a single base.

To prepare the library, 5' RACE was applied. For sequencing, an Illumina HiSeq 2000 was employed. Template switching added a universal primer binding site, and the final cDNA carried a unique molecular identifier that allowed TCR cDNA molecules to be counted accurately. Specific primers in the conserved constant-segment region were used to synthesize first-strand cDNA for the TCR alpha and beta chains. To control for contamination, each cDNA library was double barcoded with a SMART-Mk sample barcode plus Illumina barcodes. Two successive PCR steps introduced TruSeq adapter sequences along with Illumina sample barcodes. The TCR alpha and beta cDNA libraries were sequenced on the Illumina HiSeq platform using custom primers. Per the authors' processing: Raw reads were processed with MiGEC to extract unique molecular identifiers, and MiXCR was used to determine CDR3 positions. For each individual, recombination models were inferred using an EM algorithm with the repgenHMM and IGoR tools. The tcR package in R was used for shared clonotype analysis, with sharing normalized by the product of cloneset sizes. To study raw recombination without the effects of thymic and clonal selection, out-of-frame nonproductive sequences were analyzed. TCRdb reanalyzed the raw reads on its own, using fastp at Q25 for trimming and MiXCR for clone calling, and kept in-frame beta chains. Rows merge per CDR3 protein into single entries with the most common DNA and genes. TCRdb, rather than the study authors, made the V and J calls. The sample data list around 690,000 distinct CDR3 sequences, and 21% of these were observed just once. The ten largest clones represent about 4.5% of the sample.

A distance of 7 bases separates the germline ends of V and J, which lose 3 bases and 2 bases respectively. Per the germline V gene, KGHDR is the CDR1 and SFDVKD is the CDR2. The CDR3 sequence holds 14 residues, the cysteine and phenylalanine included. The CDR3 DNA has 42 bases and is translated from base 1. All donors were healthy Caucasians. The twin cohort comprised three pairs of female monozygotic twins, all aged roughly 18 to 29 years. Peripheral blood mononuclear cells were the source from which RNA for the TCR libraries was isolated. The same data also went into a second study, on T cells expressing NK-cell markers. The second study's authors report: Three sorted T-cell subsets (CD3+CD56+NKG2C+, CD3+CD56+NKG2C- and CD3+CD56-NKG2C+) from 8 or 9 donors had their TCR beta-chain repertoires profiled. Seven of the eight sequenced donors were HCMV-seropositive and one was HCMV-seronegative. To restrict sorting to alphabetaTCR-expressing T cells, an anti-gammadeltaTCR antibody was added in several experiments. For roughly six donors, the dominant CD3+CD56+NKG2C+ clonotypes were among the top 10 CD8+ clonotypes and accounted for about 1.0-7.5% of CD8+ T cells. Those dominant clonotypes were again the most abundant among CD3+CD56-NKG2C+ cells in a handful of donors, at about 25-60.1%. Whether the expanded NKG2C-expressing T cell clones were specific for HCMV antigens remained unclear. The study sequenced eight donors, all healthy volunteers chosen at random: three men and five women. A commercial ELISA kit detecting HCMV-specific IgG in serum was used to determine HCMV serostatus. For a handful of donors, bulk peripheral blood T-cell repertoires were additionally sequenced from unsorted PBMC. MIGEC handled demultiplexing of the reads and grouping by UMI, while MiTCR was used to assemble and quantify clonotypes. To exclude erroneous sequences, any TCR cDNA sequence not supported by at least two reads was discarded. The tcR package was used for downstream repertoire analysis, with clonotypes matched between fractions based on CDR3 nucleotide sequence plus V segment. VDJmatch was used to annotate antigen specificity against VDJdb, with one amino acid substitution in CDR3 permitted.

This sequence was found in a woman between 18 and 29 years old in good health. Material: PBMCs. The rearrangement joined TRBV24-1 to TRBJ2-1; no D gene can be assigned with confidence. The nucleotide sequence reads TGTGCCACCAGTGATCCGGGCGCCTACAATGAGCAGTTCTTC. It is translated as CATSDPGAYNEQFF.